Presented here are 8 T cell receptor beta chains from one specimen sequenced in a study of blood T cell repertoires in COVID-19 (TCRdb year 2020). Preparation of the library involved the immunoSEQ multiplex PCR assay. TCRdb carries this immuneACCESS record with in-frame sequences only. Its versions omit some clonotypes, under half of them owing to an unresolved V gene in the studies checked, with the rest unexplained. The sample data list just over 150,000 clones, and around 82% of these were observed just once. Jointly, the top ten make up 6.5% to 8.5% of the sample. The specimen was peripheral blood. The receptors here all came from a woman aged 40 to 55 with COVID-19, enrolled during active disease.

V is TRBV2 and J is TRBJ2-1; D may be TRBD2 (5 bases). V was clipped by 6 bases and J by 13 bases, with 10 bases between them. The V gene's germline CDR1 is SNHLY and CDR2 FYNNEI. This CDR3 is built from 10 residues. CDR3 residues: CASRSGVQFF. The CDR3 region has the DNA TGTGCCAGCAGAAGCGGAGTACAGTTCTTC.

The gene calls are TRBV5-1 and TRBJ1-1; possible D gene TRBD1, 6 bases. Germline CDR1 and CDR2: SGHRS and YFSETQ. Trimming left V 3 bases short and J 4 bases short, with 22 bases between. The CDR3 totals 17 residues. The CDR3 here is CASSWGGAGGRVTEAFF. The CDR3 region has the DNA TGCGCCAGCAGCTGGGGGGGGGCCGGGGGGCGCGTCACTGAAGCTTTCTTT.

The chain joins TRBV7-8 to TRBJ1-6, with TRBD1 matching 7 bases. This CDR3 is 14 amino acids long. Germline loops: CDR1 SGHVS, CDR2 FQNEAQ. V trimming: 4 bases; J trimming: 7 bases; junction bases outside the gene matches: 4. The CDR3 protein is CASSSGQSNSPLHF. The DNA of the CDR3 is TGTGCCAGCAGCTCGGGACAGTCGAATTCACCCCTCCACTTT.

This CDR3 reads CATSVRDRGRLYNEQFF. CDR3 DNA: TGTGCCACCAGCGTCCGGGACAGGGGACGTTTATACAATGAGCAGTTCTTC. V is TRBV15 and J is TRBJ2-1; 10 bases are a match to TRBD1. Per germline, CDR1 LNHNV and CDR2 YYDKDF (reference sequence). CDR3 length: 17 amino acids. V lost 5 bases and J lost 4; bases outside the gene matches: 11.

The chain recombines TRBV19 with TRBJ2-1; 11 bases agree with TRBD2. The CDR3 loop spans 16 amino acids. V shed 5 bases, J shed 7 bases, and the junction held 10 bases outside the gene matches. CDR1 and CDR2 from the germline V gene are LNHDA and SQIVND (reference sequence). CDR3 protein: CASSLEDSGRANEQFF. The DNA for the CDR3 is TGTGCCAGTAGTTTGGAAGATAGCGGGAGGGCGAATGAGCAGTTCTTC.

This rearrangement joins TRBV10-1 to TRBJ2-1; 7 bases are shared with TRBD1. The CDR3 is 13 residues long. Germline assignment: CDR1 WNHNN and CDR2 SYGVQD (reference sequence). The J segment lost 5 bases and the V segment lost 5 bases, leaving 3 bases of the junction unmatched. CDR3 coding DNA: TGCGCCAGCAGTCCGGGACAGCACAATGAGCAGTTCTTC. As protein: CASSPGQHNEQFF.

The chain uses TRBV21-1 and TRBJ2-3; the listed D gene, TRBD2, was not tested against the DNA. TRBV21-1 is a listed pseudogene. The CDR3 runs to 14 residues. The CDR3 region has the DNA TGTGCCAGCAGCGTAGCGGGGAACACAGATACGCAGTATTTT. Protein sequence: CASSVAGNTDTQYF.

This chain links TRBV28 with TRBJ2-1; D might be TRBD2 (7 bases). CDR3 length: 15 amino acids. Germline loops: CDR1 MDHEN, CDR2 SYDVKM. Between the trimmed V and J ends, which lost 10 bases and 5 bases, there was a span of 21 bases. CDR3 bases: TGTGCCACCCTGGAACGGGGGGCCGTGAACAATGAGCAGTTCTTC. Translation: CATLERGAVNNEQFF.